These 30 T cell receptor beta chains originate from one sample sequenced in a study of Ad26.COV2.S vaccination and SARS-CoV-2 variants. Here immunoSEQ multiplex PCR was the method, and the copy in TCRdb shows in-frame clones only, minus some. The table lists some 330,000 clones, under 90% of them singletons, with around 5.5% in the top ten. Regarding treatment: some 20 received Ad26.COV2.S at low or high dose, single or two shots; 5 received placebo; per-sample allocation not given. The investigators took samples on day 63 after the first vaccine or placebo injection. This specimen was peripheral blood, taken in a trial of Ad26.COV2.S vaccine versus placebo. Receptor source: a person between 18 and 60 years old who received the Ad26.COV2.S COVID-19 vaccine or a placebo.

The chain employs TRBV19 and TRBJ1-1; no reliable D call. This CDR3 region has 13 residues. The V and J ends lost 4 bases and 0 bases respectively, with 6 bases between them. Germline V CDR1 and CDR2: LNHDA, SQIVND (reference sequence). CDR3 protein: CASSTSLNTEAFF. As DNA, the CDR3 is TGTGCCAGTAGTACATCATTGAACACTGAAGCTTTCTTT.

The chain carries TRBV7-8 and TRBJ2-3; D is perhaps TRBD1 or TRBD2 (5 bases each). V shed 2 bases and J shed 2 bases, with 20 bases lying between them. Per germline, CDR1 SGHVS and CDR2 FQNEAQ. The CDR3 is 18 amino acids. This chain's CDR3 is CASSLLRGPRSDTDTQYF. CDR3 coding DNA: TGTGCCAGCAGCTTATTAAGGGGACCCCGATCGGACACAGATACGCAGTATTTT.

The chain employs TRBV29-1 and TRBJ1-1, with D unclear. V gave up 8 bases and J gave up 5 bases, with 15 bases separating them. Looked up from germline, CDR1 is SQVTM and CDR2 is ANQGSEA. This CDR3 has 12 amino acids. The CDR3 DNA reads TGCAGCTCCACCGTCGGAGGGACTGAAGCTTTCTTT. It specifies CSSTVGGTEAFF. The full variable domain, its missing parts supplied by reference TRBV29-1 and TRBJ1-1, is SAVISQKPSRDICQRGTSLTIQCQVDSQVTMMFWYRQQPGQSLTLIATANQGSEATYESGFVIDKFPISRPNLTFSTLTVSNMSPEDSSIYLCSSTVGGTEAFFGQGTRLTVV.

The chain links TRBV12-5 to TRBJ2-5; 7 nucleotides line up with TRBD1. This CDR3 has 17 residues. The V and J ends lost 6 bases and 1 base, in that order; junction bases with no gene match: 14. Germline loops: CDR1 LGHNT, CDR2 FRNRAP. The chain's CDR3 is CASGGAHRGQLQETQYF. The CDR3 DNA follows: TGTGCTAGTGGGGGAGCACACAGGGGTCAGCTCCAAGAGACCCAGTACTTC. The full variable domain, completed using reference TRBV12-5 and TRBJ2-5, is DARVTQTPRHKVTEMGQEVTMRCQPILGHNTVFWYRQTMMQGLELLAYFRNRAPLDDSGMPKDRFSAEMPDATLATLKIQPSEPRDSAVYFCASGGAHRGQLQETQYFGPGTRLLVL.

This chain joins TRBV28 and TRBJ1-5; D unclear. Trimming left V 1 base short and J 4 bases short, with 11 bases between. CDR3 size: 15 residues. From germline, CDR1 is MDHEN and CDR2 SYDVKM. The CDR3 loop is CASSLSPPGNQPQHF. In nucleotides, the CDR3 is TGTGCCAGCAGTTTATCGCCCCCCGGAAATCAGCCCCAGCATTTT.

The chain links TRBV30 to TRBJ1-1, with a weak D call TRBD1 (5 bases). The ends were cut back, 2 bases at V and 3 bases at J, with 16 bases in the middle. Germline-derived CDR1 and CDR2 are GTSNPN and SVGIG (reference sequence). This CDR3 contains 15 residues. CDR3 residues: CAWSPVRGWHTEAFF. The DNA of the CDR3 is TGTGCCTGGAGTCCGGTCCGGGGGTGGCACACTGAAGCTTTCTTT.

J is TRBJ2-1 and V is TRBV9; 8 bases fit TRBD1. The CDR3 extends over 12 amino acids. V lost 2 bases and J lost 15; bases outside the gene matches: 7. Per germline, CDR1 SGDLS and CDR2 YYNGEE. This CDR3 is CASSVTGGSRFF. CDR3 coding DNA: TGTGCCAGCAGCGTTACAGGGGGGTCGAGGTTCTTC.

This chain uses TRBV7-2 with TRBJ2-7, with 7 bases that match TRBD1. The CDR3 runs to 16 residues. The junction had 13 bases not matched to a gene; V was cut back by 6 bases and J by 2 bases. From germline, CDR1 is SGHTA and CDR2 FQGNSA. In DNA, the CDR3 is TGTGCCAGCAGTTACAGGGGCGGGCAGTCAACCTACGAGCAGTACTTC. It translates to CASSYRGGQSTYEQYF.

The genes are TRBV10-2 and TRBJ2-1, with D perhaps TRBD2 (6 bases). This CDR3 has 13 amino acids. Germline-derived CDR1 and CDR2 are WSHSY and SAAADI. The CDR3 coding sequence is TGCGCGTCAGCGGAGGGCGTCGTCGATGAGCAGTTCTTC. It codes for CASAEGVVDEQFF.

The chain uses TRBV6-6 and TRBJ1-1; D is unresolved. V was clipped by 4 bases and J by 0 bases, with 6 bases between them. The germline V gene encodes CDR1 MNHNY and CDR2 SVGAGI (reference sequence). This CDR3 contains 13 residues. CDR3 sequence: CASSLGLNTEAFF. In nucleotides, the CDR3 is TGTGCCAGCAGTTTGGGCCTGAACACTGAAGCTTTCTTT.

The V gene is TRBV18, the J gene TRBJ2-7; possibly TRBD1 for D (6 bases). This CDR3 spans 13 amino acids. Germline V CDR1 and CDR2: KGHSH, LQKENI. V lost 6 bases and J lost 5, with 14 bases in between. CDR3 sequence reads: CASSIRAGDEQYV. CDR3 sequence (DNA): TGTGCCAGCTCGATAAGGGCAGGGGACGAGCAGTACGTC.

The chain links TRBV18 to TRBJ1-1; 8 bases are shared with TRBD1. The CDR3 length is 16 residues. Germline-derived CDR1 and CDR2 are KGHSH and LQKENI. The J segment lost 1 base and the V segment lost 4 bases, leaving 8 bases of the junction unmatched. In DNA, the CDR3 is TGTGCCAGCTCACGTACGACAGGGGTCGGGAACACTGAAGCTTTCTTT. Translating gives CASSRTTGVGNTEAFF.

The V call is TRBV5-1, the J call TRBJ1-2, with no clear D. The CDR3 contains 14 residues. Germline CDR1 SGHRS, CDR2 YFSETQ. Trimming shortened V by 4 bases and J by 4 bases, and 14 bases separated the two germline ends. CDR3 in DNA: TGCGCCAGCAGCCCCCAGAGTAGCGGCTATGGCTACACCTTC. Translated, it gives CASSPQSSGYGYTF.

The chain is built from TRBV15 and TRBJ2-7, with D perhaps TRBD2 (6 bases). CDR1 is LNHNV and CDR2 is YYDKDF in the germline V gene (reference sequence). Trimming shortened V by 0 bases and J by 2 bases, and 20 bases separated the two germline ends. The CDR3 totals 18 residues. CDR3 DNA: TGTGCCACCAGCAGAGATCTGTCAATTGGCGGGGCGCCCTACGAGCAGTACGTC. Translation gives CATSRDLSIGGAPYEQYV.

The gene calls are TRBV6-5 and TRBJ1-2; D uncertain. V was trimmed by 4 bases and J by 5 bases, leaving 11 bases between them. CDR1 and CDR2 (germline): MNHEY, SVGAGI. This CDR3 contains 13 residues. CDR3 region: CASSSDPTYGYTF. CDR3 in DNA: TGTGCCAGCAGTTCAGACCCTACTTATGGCTACACCTTC.

CDR3 nucleotides: TGTGCCAGCAGCTTATTAGGGGAGGTCGACACTGAAGCTTTCTTT. This translates into CASSLLGEVDTEAFF. J is TRBJ1-1 and V is TRBV7-2, with a possible D match to TRBD1 (5 bases). This CDR3 has 15 residues. Trimming took 2 bases from V and 3 from J, leaving 13 bases between them. Germline lookup yields CDR1 SGHTA and CDR2 FQGNSA.

The chain links TRBV11-3 to TRBJ1-1; TRBD1 aligns across 10 bases. There are 14 residues in the CDR3. V gave up 4 bases and J gave up 1 base; unmatched junction bases: 0. Looked up from germline, CDR1 is SGHNT and CDR2 is YENEEA. In DNA, the CDR3 is TGTGCCAGCAGCTGGGACAGGGGGAACACTGAAGCTTTCTTT. Translated: CASSWDRGNTEAFF.

The chain employs TRBV12-3 or TRBV12-4 and TRBJ1-1; D not resolved. The V gene lost 1 base and the J gene lost 3 bases, with 6 bases spanning the gap. The CDR3 totals 13 residues. The CDR3 spells CASSLGLHTEAFF. The CDR3 coding sequence is TGTGCCAGCAGTTTAGGGCTCCACACTGAAGCTTTCTTT.

This sequence joins TRBV4-3 and TRBJ2-5; D may be TRBD2 (5 bases). V was clipped by 2 bases and J by 5 bases, with 21 bases between them. Per the germline V gene, CDR1 is LGHNA and CDR2 is YSLEER. The CDR3 runs 17 residues. The CDR3 spells CASSQRDPPLRGETQYF. The DNA of the CDR3 is TGCGCCAGCAGCCAACGCGATCCCCCGCTTAGAGGGGAGACCCAGTACTTC.

The CDR3 loop is CASSQADTQYF. For the CDR3, the DNA is TGTGCCAGCAGCCAGGCAGATACGCAGTATTTT. The chain uses TRBV4-2 and TRBJ2-3; unclear D gene. V dropped 3 bases and J dropped 4 bases, with 2 bases sitting between them. The length of the CDR3 is 11 residues. Per germline, CDR1 LGHNA and CDR2 YNFKEQ.

The chain carries TRBV28 and TRBJ1-5, with D hard to call. Germline-derived CDR1 and CDR2 are MDHEN and SYDVKM. Trimming removed 10 bases at V and 0 bases at J, with 16 bases between. The CDR3 consists of 15 residues. The CDR3 sequence: CATRSRTYSNQPQHF. CDR3 DNA sequence: TGTGCCACCCGATCCCGAACTTATAGCAATCAGCCCCAGCATTTT.

The chain couples TRBV29-1 to TRBJ1-1; D not certain. The V gene lost 6 bases and the J gene lost 1 base, with 21 bases spanning the gap. The CDR3 has 16 residues. The V gene's germline CDR1 is SQVTM and CDR2 ANQGSEA. The CDR3 loop is CSVRSATPWENTEAFF. Written as DNA, the CDR3 is TGCAGCGTCCGCTCAGCTACTCCCTGGGAGAACACTGAAGCTTTCTTT.

The chain couples TRBV11-2 to TRBJ2-1; D is tentatively TRBD1 or TRBD2 (6 bases each). The CDR3 spans 14 residues. CDR1 is SGHAT and CDR2 is FQNNGV in the germline V gene. The V and J ends lost 9 bases and 0 bases respectively, with 12 bases between them. CDR3 sequence reads: CASQGGSSYNEQFF. The CDR3 region has the DNA TGTGCCAGTCAAGGGGGGTCCTCCTACAATGAGCAGTTCTTC.

J is TRBJ2-1 and V is TRBV4-3; 10 nucleotides line up with TRBD2. After removal of 4 bases from V and 9 bases from J, the junction contained 12 bases not matched to a gene. Germline CDR1 and CDR2: LGHNA and YSLEER. The CDR3 has 16 residues. CDR3 coding DNA: TGCGCCAGCAGCCCGACCCAGGGACTAGCGTTTCGTGAGCAGTTCTTC. Translating gives CASSPTQGLAFREQFF.

The sample holds many counts of this clone. J is TRBJ2-4 and V is TRBV28; tentative D call: TRBD2 (5 bases). The CDR3 spans 15 residues. Per germline, CDR1 MDHEN and CDR2 SYDVKM. Trimming shortened V by 9 bases and J by 2 bases, and 17 bases separated the two germline ends. The CDR3 coding sequence is TGTGCCAGTACCCTGAGCGGCATATCCAAAAACATTCAGTACTTC. Protein sequence: CASTLSGISKNIQYF.

This chain joins TRBV4-3 and TRBJ1-1, with D hard to call. The CDR3 consists of 14 residues. Trimming stripped 0 bases from V and 6 bases from J, with 11 bases between. Germline lookup yields CDR1 LGHNA and CDR2 YSLEER. The CDR3 spells CASSQDTGFAEAFF. CDR3 in DNA: TGCGCCAGCAGCCAAGATACGGGTTTCGCTGAAGCTTTCTTT.

The chain recombines TRBV25-1 with TRBJ1-3, with D unclear. V was clipped by 8 bases and J by 7 bases, with 15 bases between them. The CDR3 extends over 13 amino acids. Germline V gene lookup returns CDR1 MGHDK and CDR2 SYGVNS. CDR3: CASRGFLHNTIYF. The CDR3 coding sequence is TGTGCCAGCCGGGGTTTCTTGCACAACACCATATATTTT.

The chain employs TRBV3-1 (or the pseudogene TRBV3-2) and TRBJ1-2; D is undetermined. The CDR3 contains 13 residues. Germline lookup yields CDR1 LGHDT and CDR2 YNNKEL (reference sequence). V was cut by 4 bases and J by 0 bases, with 6 bases left in between. The CDR3: CASSPLANYGYTF. CDR3 nucleotides: TGTGCCAGCAGCCCCCTAGCTAACTATGGCTACACCTTC.

The V call is TRBV7-9, the J call TRBJ2-1; 12 nucleotides match TRBD1. The CDR3 spans 17 residues. V was pared by 6 bases and J by 9 bases, with 15 bases of the junction left unmatched. CDR1 is SEHNR and CDR2 is FQNEAQ in the germline V gene (reference sequence). CDR3 sequence reads: CASRAMETGQGAVEQFF. CDR3 in DNA: TGTGCCAGCAGGGCTATGGAGACGGGACAGGGGGCAGTTGAGCAGTTCTTC.

The genes are TRBV28 and TRBJ2-3; 9 bases match TRBD1. The germline gives CDR1 MDHEN, CDR2 SYDVKM. V lost 5 bases to trimming and J lost 1 base; unmatched junction nucleotides: 4. The CDR3 is made up of 15 amino acids. The CDR3 here is CASSPGQGRTDTQYF. CDR3 bases: TGTGCCAGCAGTCCCGGACAGGGGCGCACAGATACGCAGTATTTT.